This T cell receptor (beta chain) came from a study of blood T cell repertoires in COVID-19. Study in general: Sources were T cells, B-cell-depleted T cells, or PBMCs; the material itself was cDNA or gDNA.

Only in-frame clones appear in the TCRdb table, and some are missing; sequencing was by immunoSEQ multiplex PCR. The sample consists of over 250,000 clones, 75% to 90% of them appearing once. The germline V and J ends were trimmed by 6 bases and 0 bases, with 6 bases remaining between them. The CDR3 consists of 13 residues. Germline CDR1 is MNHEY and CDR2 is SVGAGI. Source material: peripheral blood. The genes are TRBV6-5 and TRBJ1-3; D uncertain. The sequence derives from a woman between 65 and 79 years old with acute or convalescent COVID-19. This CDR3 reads CASRAGSGNTIYF. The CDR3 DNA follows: TGTGCCAGCAGAGCAGGCTCTGGAAACACCATATATTTT.